This passage covers 22 T cell receptor beta chains from one sample sequenced in a study of T cell responses to AZD1222 COVID-19 vaccine (dated by TCRdb to about 2021). Library prep was done by the immunoSEQ multiplex PCR assay. The table comes from immuneACCESS by way of TCRdb, which keeps in-frame sequences with V and J called. Part of the clones is missing from these tables; in studies checked, under half for an unresolved V gene and the rest for unknown reasons. The sample table shows some 140,000 clones, and around 90% are seen once. 5% to 6.5% of the sample lies in the top ten. The time point label, as the study defines it: baseline before first vaccination. The sequencing used peripheral blood, collected on day 0 of AZD1222 vaccination. Receptors originate from an adult in good health.

The DNA of the CDR3 is TGTGCCAGCAGCCCCGCAGGGGGGTGGTACGAGCAGTACTTC. Translating it yields CASSPAGGWYEQYF. The chain uses TRBV7-9 and TRBJ2-7; D is possibly TRBD1 (7 bases). Germline V gene data show CDR1 as SEHNR and CDR2 as FQNEAQ (reference sequence). This CDR3 comprises 14 residues. The V and J ends lost 5 bases and 4 bases respectively, with 15 bases between them.

The V gene is TRBV11-2, the J gene TRBJ2-1; TRBD1 or TRBD2 may be the D gene (5 bases each). Per germline, CDR1 SGHAT and CDR2 FQNNGV. The germline V and J ends were trimmed by 1 base and 3 bases, with 13 bases remaining between them. The CDR3 runs 16 residues. The CDR3 reads CASSLAGGIIYNEQFF. The CDR3 nucleotides are TGTGCCAGCAGCTTAGCTGGGGGTATAATCTACAATGAGCAGTTCTTC.

The V gene is TRBV18, the J gene TRBJ2-2; D is tentatively TRBD1 or TRBD2 (6 bases each). Germline V gives CDR1 KGHSH, CDR2 LQKENI. V lost 1 base and J 3 bases, leaving 18 bases between the germline ends. This CDR3 is built from 18 residues. In DNA, the CDR3 is TGTGCCAGCTCACCACTGCCGGACGGGGGCCGGGACACCGGGGAGCTGTTTTTT. This gives the protein CASSPLPDGGRDTGELFF.

V and J are TRBV5-1 and TRBJ2-1; no definite D call. V lost 4 bases to trimming and J lost 0 bases, with 5 bases between them. The V gene's germline CDR1 is SGHRS and CDR2 YFSETQ. The CDR3 totals 13 residues. The DNA for the CDR3 is TGCGCCAGCAGCATGAGCTCCTACAATGAGCAGTTCTTC. Amino acid sequence: CASSMSSYNEQFF.

This chain joins TRBV2 and TRBJ1-4, with 8 bases identical to TRBD1. Germline V lookup: CDR1 SNHLY, CDR2 FYNNEI. This CDR3 is 14 amino acids long. The ends lost 6 bases at V and 8 bases at J; junction bases unmatched: 8. This CDR3 is CASRSRGLGEKLFF. The CDR3 DNA follows: TGTGCCAGCAGAAGCAGGGGGCTAGGAGAAAAACTGTTTTTT.

This sequence joins TRBV27 and TRBJ2-2; D unresolved. The CDR3 contains 13 residues. CDR1 is MNHEY, CDR2 SMNVEV, per germline (reference sequence). Trimming took off 5 bases at V and 7 bases at J, with 11 bases between the two ends. The CDR3 here is CASSPPTVGELFF. CDR3 in DNA: TGTGCCAGCAGTCCACCCACCGTCGGGGAGCTGTTTTTT.

V and J are TRBV7-9 and TRBJ2-3; no reliable D call. Germline lookup yields CDR1 SEHNR and CDR2 FQNEAQ (reference sequence). The CDR3 has 15 residues. The V gene lost 5 bases and the J gene lost 1 base, with 13 bases spanning the gap. This CDR3 is CASSQLGSGTDTQYF. CDR3 coding DNA: TGTGCCAGCAGCCAGTTGGGGTCGGGCACAGATACGCAGTATTTT.

Details on this clone: A junction end diverges from the germline sequence, so it may reflect a read error. The chain links TRBV6-2 or TRBV6-3 to TRBJ1-6, with unresolved D. There are 16 residues in the CDR3. Germline V gives CDR1 MNHEY, CDR2 SVGEGT. The CDR3 is CASSYRKASDNSPLHF. The CDR3 DNA reads as TGTGCCAGCAGTTACCGTAAGGCCTCCGATAATTCACCCCTCCACTTT.

The rearrangement uses TRBV2 and TRBJ2-1, with TRBD1 matching 7 bases. The CDR3 runs to 14 residues. CDR1 SNHLY and CDR2 FYNNEI come from the germline V gene. V lost 7 bases and J lost 3; bases outside the gene matches: 6. CDR3 amino acids: CASNVGQIYNEQFF. CDR3 nucleotide sequence: TGTGCCAGCAACGTGGGACAGATCTACAATGAGCAGTTCTTC.

The J gene is TRBJ1-4, the V gene TRBV4-3, with no clear D. Germline lookup yields CDR1 LGHNA and CDR2 YSLEER. V was clipped by 0 bases and J by 4 bases, with 12 bases between them. The CDR3 contains 16 residues. The CDR3 sequence is CASSQDRSWGNEKLFF. The CDR3 DNA follows: TGCGCCAGCAGCCAAGATCGTTCGTGGGGTAATGAAAAACTGTTTTTT.

The chain recombines TRBV12-3 or TRBV12-4 with TRBJ2-1; 13 positions agree with TRBD2. The V and J ends lost 8 bases and 7 bases, in that order; junction bases with no gene match: 2. The CDR3 is 13 residues long. The CDR3 region is CASGTSGTNEQFF. CDR3 in DNA: TGTGCCAGCGGGACTAGCGGGACGAATGAGCAGTTCTTC.

The gene calls are TRBV15 and TRBJ2-2, with TRBD1 matching over 7 bases. Germline-derived CDR1 and CDR2 are LNHNV and YYDKDF (reference sequence). V trimming: 3 bases; J trimming: 8 bases; junction bases outside the gene matches: 9. The CDR3 is 15 amino acids. The CDR3 DNA sequence: TGTGCCACCAGCAGGGCACGGACAGGCCGGGGGGAGCTGTTTTTT. Translated, it gives CATSRARTGRGELFF.

The genes are TRBV28 and TRBJ2-7; D is unresolved. V gave up 6 bases and J gave up 2 bases, with 11 bases separating them. From germline, CDR1 is MDHEN and CDR2 SYDVKM. The CDR3 extends over 13 amino acids. CDR3 amino acids: CASRSSAPYEQYF. In DNA form, the CDR3 reads TGTGCCAGCAGATCGTCGGCCCCCTACGAGCAGTACTTC.

The V gene is TRBV4-1, the J gene TRBJ2-5; TRBD2 aligns across 12 bases. The CDR3 extends over 18 amino acids. Trimming took 0 bases from V and 5 from J; bases not matched to a gene: 10. Per germline, CDR1 MGHRA and CDR2 YSYEKL. The CDR3 region is CASSQETRLAGDRETQYF. CDR3 DNA: TGCGCCAGCAGCCAAGAAACACGACTAGCGGGAGATCGGGAGACCCAGTACTTC.

V is TRBV5-5 and J is TRBJ2-7; no clear D gene. The CDR3 extends over 15 amino acids. Trimming took off 1 base at V and 3 bases at J, with 14 bases between the two ends. Germline loops: CDR1 SGHKS, CDR2 YYEKEE (reference sequence). The CDR3 DNA follows: TGTGCCAGCAGCTTGTCGTCGGAGACCGTCTACGAGCAGTACTTC. Its protein product is CASSLSSETVYEQYF.

The rearrangement joins TRBV2 to TRBJ1-1; D gene uncertain. Deletions cut 3 bases from V and 1 base from J, with 12 bases between. Germline V CDR1 and CDR2: SNHLY, FYNNEI. The CDR3 runs 15 residues. CDR3 residues: CASSDILTANTEAFF. DNA of the CDR3: TGTGCCAGCAGTGATATCCTTACGGCGAACACTGAAGCTTTCTTT.

This clone was detected only a few times. The chain is built from TRBV6-2 or TRBV6-3 and TRBJ2-2; D gene uncertain. CDR3 length: 14 residues. The germline gives CDR1 MNHEY, CDR2 SVGEGT. V dropped 5 bases and J dropped 3 bases, with 10 bases sitting between them. DNA of the CDR3: TGTGCCAGCAGTAACGGACGGGACACCGGGGAGCTGTTTTTT. Protein product: CASSNGRDTGELFF.

This clone has only a few counts. The V and J genes are TRBV24-1 and TRBJ1-5; maybe TRBD1 (5 bases). Trimming removed 5 bases at V and 4 bases at J, with 23 bases between. CDR1 and CDR2 from the germline V gene are KGHDR and SFDVKD. This CDR3 is 18 amino acids long. The CDR3: CATSATPSGRGRNQPQHF. The CDR3 region has the DNA TGTGCCACCAGTGCCACTCCCTCGGGAAGGGGAAGAAATCAGCCCCAGCATTTT.

The CDR3 DNA follows: TGTGCCAGCAGTGACGGACAGGGTGTCTCACCCCTCCACTTT. Encoded protein: CASSDGQGVSPLHF. This rearrangement joins TRBV2 to TRBJ1-6; 8 positions agree with TRBD1. V dropped 3 bases and J dropped 10; count of bases not matched to a gene: 5. The germline gives CDR1 SNHLY, CDR2 FYNNEI. The CDR3 runs 14 residues. The full variable domain, completed using reference TRBV2 and TRBJ1-6, is EPEVTQTPSHQVTQMGQEVILRCVPISNHLYFYWYRQILGQKVEFLVSFYNNEISEKSEIFDDQFSVERPDGSNFTLKIRSTKLEDSAMYFCASSDGQGVSPLHFGNGTRLTVT.

The J gene is TRBJ2-7, the V gene TRBV11-2; 8 bases fit TRBD2. This CDR3 has 15 amino acids. The V segment lost 3 bases and the J segment 3 bases; nucleotides outside the gene matches: 7. Germline loops: CDR1 SGHAT, CDR2 FQNNGV. CDR3 loop: CASSLAAGGNYEQYF. The CDR3 DNA reads TGTGCCAGCAGCTTGGCGGCGGGAGGAAACTACGAGCAGTACTTC.

The chain employs TRBV28 and TRBJ1-5; maybe TRBD1 (5 bases). There are 15 residues in the CDR3. V dropped 5 bases and J dropped 7 bases, with 18 bases sitting between them. Germline V gives CDR1 MDHEN, CDR2 SYDVKM. CDR3 sequence reads: CASSVSQGAIQPQHF. The CDR3 DNA reads as TGTGCCAGCAGTGTTTCGCAGGGAGCTATCCAGCCCCAGCATTTT.

The genes are TRBV7-2 and TRBJ2-1; D not certain. Trimming left V 2 bases short and J 1 base short, with 6 bases between. Germline CDR1 and CDR2: SGHTA and FQGNSA. CDR3 size: 14 residues. The CDR3: CASSLLRSYNEQFF. The DNA of the CDR3 is TGTGCCAGCAGCTTACTGCGGTCCTACAATGAGCAGTTCTTC.